The rows below give T cell receptor beta chains drawn from one sample of a study of control samples from healthy donors and cancer patients. Here immunoSEQ multiplex PCR was the method, and the copy in TCRdb shows in-frame clones only, minus some. The sample holds tens of thousands of clones, over 85% seen once. The sequencing sample was made of PBMCs. The receptor set was obtained from a woman aged 40 to 50 with lung cancer. CDR3s include the opening cysteine and the closing phenylalanine or tryptophan. Each record gives: clone size, D gene, J gene, V gene, CDR3 protein, CDR3 DNA. A D gene is named only where the DNA matches it firmly. Only some rows state a clone size, as once, few, many or a class for expanded clones.

clone size: NA
D gene: NA
J gene: TRBJ1-2
V gene: TRBV9
CDR3 protein: CASSTGAKGYGYTF
CDR3 DNA: TGTGCCAGCAGCACGGGGGCAAAAGGCTATGGCTACACCTTC

clone size: NA
D gene: TRBD1
J gene: TRBJ1-6
V gene: TRBV14
CDR3 protein: CASSQDEMTGVYNSPLHF
CDR3 DNA: TGTGCCAGCAGCCAAGACGAGATGACAGGGGTCTATAATTCACCCCTCCACTTT

clone size: once
D gene: NA
J gene: TRBJ2-3
V gene: TRBV27
CDR3 protein: CASSFSRGNTDTQYF
CDR3 DNA: TGTGCCAGCAGTTTTTCGCGGGGTAACACAGATACGCAGTATTTT

clone size: NA
D gene: TRBD1
J gene: TRBJ1-6
V gene: TRBV5-1
CDR3 protein: CASSFDRGHYSPLHF
CDR3 DNA: TGCGCCAGCAGCTTCGACAGGGGGCATTATTCACCCCTCCACTTT

clone size: NA
D gene: NA
J gene: TRBJ1-1
V gene: TRBV6-6
CDR3 protein: CASIPLGGDTEAFF
CDR3 DNA: TGTGCCAGCATCCCTCTTGGGGGTGACACTGAAGCTTTCTTT

clone size: once
D gene: NA
J gene: TRBJ1-1
V gene: TRBV7-2
CDR3 protein: CASSLAGVRTEAFF
CDR3 DNA: TGTGCCAGCAGCTTAGCGGGGGTAAGGACTGAAGCTTTCTTT

clone size: once
D gene: NA
J gene: TRBJ1-5
V gene: TRBV19
CDR3 protein: CASSIRENSNQPQHF
CDR3 DNA: TGTGCCAGTAGTATACGGGAGAATAGCAATCAGCCCCAGCATTTT

clone size: NA
D gene: TRBD1
J gene: TRBJ1-1
V gene: TRBV15
CDR3 protein: CATSRGRTGNTEAFF
CDR3 DNA: TGTGCCACCAGCAGAGGGAGGACAGGGAACACTGAAGCTTTCTTT

clone size: NA
D gene: TRBD2
J gene: TRBJ2-7
V gene: TRBV28
CDR3 protein: CASSPREGPYEQYF
CDR3 DNA: TGTGCCAGCAGTCCCCGGGAGGGACCCTACGAGCAGTACTTC

clone size: once
D gene: NA
J gene: TRBJ1-5
V gene: TRBV29-1
CDR3 protein: CSVEDPGLDQPQHF
CDR3 DNA: TGCAGCGTTGAAGATCCGGGGCTAGATCAGCCCCAGCATTTT

clone size: NA
D gene: NA
J gene: TRBJ1-6
V gene: TRBV10-3
CDR3 protein: CAISVAEGNSPLHF
CDR3 DNA: TGTGCCATCAGTGTGGCCGAGGGGAATTCACCCCTCCACTTT

clone size: NA
D gene: TRBD2
J gene: TRBJ2-1
V gene: TRBV3-1/TRBV3-2
CDR3 protein: CASSQATSVAYNEQFF
CDR3 DNA: TGTGCCAGCAGCCAAGCGACTAGCGTTGCCTACAATGAGCAGTTCTTC

clone size: NA
D gene: TRBD2
J gene: TRBJ2-7
V gene: TRBV7-8
CDR3 protein: CASSLRAGESYEQYF
CDR3 DNA: TGTGCCAGCAGCTTAAGAGCGGGGGAGTCCTACGAGCAGTACTTC

clone size: NA
D gene: NA
J gene: TRBJ1-1
V gene: TRBV6-5
CDR3 protein: CASSPPLGFASEAFF
CDR3 DNA: TGTGCCAGCAGTCCCCCCTTGGGATTCGCGTCCGAAGCTTTCTTT

clone size: NA
D gene: NA
J gene: TRBJ1-5
V gene: TRBV4-1
CDR3 protein: CASSQVEGNQPQHF
CDR3 DNA: TGCGCCAGCAGCCAAGTGGAGGGCAATCAGCCCCAGCATTTT

clone size: NA
D gene: NA
J gene: TRBJ2-1
V gene: TRBV7-3
CDR3 protein: CASSPNGFSIDNEQFF
CDR3 DNA: TGTGCCAGCAGCCCTAACGGTTTTTCGATCGACAATGAGCAGTTCTTC

clone size: NA
D gene: NA
J gene: TRBJ2-7
V gene: TRBV27
CDR3 protein: CASSLYGGGIYEQYF
CDR3 DNA: TGTGCCAGCAGTTTATACGGGGGTGGGATCTACGAGCAGTACTTC

clone size: NA
D gene: NA
J gene: TRBJ2-3
V gene: TRBV14
CDR3 protein: CASSLGGFTDTQYF
CDR3 DNA: TGTGCCAGCAGTCTGGGGGGCTTCACAGATACGCAGTATTTT

clone size: NA
D gene: TRBD1
J gene: TRBJ1-1
V gene: TRBV14
CDR3 protein: CASSVTGRSEAFF
CDR3 DNA: TGTGCCAGCAGTGTGACAGGGAGGTCTGAAGCTTTCTTT

clone size: NA
D gene: NA
J gene: TRBJ2-7
V gene: TRBV4-2
CDR3 protein: CASSQVGTAAYEQYF
CDR3 DNA: TGTGCCAGCAGCCAAGTCGGGACCGCGGCATACGAGCAGTACTTC

clone size: NA
D gene: NA
J gene: TRBJ1-5
V gene: TRBV28
CDR3 protein: CASSHGTNSNQPQHF
CDR3 DNA: TGTGCCAGCAGCCATGGGACAAATAGCAATCAGCCCCAGCATTTT

clone size: NA
D gene: NA
J gene: TRBJ2-1
V gene: TRBV5-1
CDR3 protein: CASSLEVNEQFF
CDR3 DNA: TGCGCCAGCAGCTTGGAAGTCAATGAGCAGTTCTTC

clone size: NA
D gene: NA
J gene: TRBJ2-2
V gene: TRBV4-1
CDR3 protein: CASSQVTGELFF
CDR3 DNA: TGCGCCAGCAGCCAGGTAACCGGGGAGCTGTTTTTT

clone size: NA
D gene: NA
J gene: TRBJ1-2
V gene: TRBV28
CDR3 protein: CASISRGNYGYTF
CDR3 DNA: TGTGCCAGCATTTCAAGGGGGAACTATGGCTACACCTTC

clone size: NA
D gene: NA
J gene: TRBJ2-7
V gene: TRBV19
CDR3 protein: CASSLLAGVPEQYF
CDR3 DNA: TGTGCCAGTAGTCTCCTAGCAGGGGTCCCCGAGCAGTACTTC

clone size: NA
D gene: NA
J gene: TRBJ2-6
V gene: TRBV12-5
CDR3 protein: CASGLAVAGANVLTF
CDR3 DNA: TGTGCTAGTGGTTTGGCGGTAGCGGGGGCCAACGTCCTGACTTTC

clone size: once
D gene: TRBD1
J gene: TRBJ1-1
V gene: TRBV30
CDR3 protein: CAWTAGQARTEAFF
CDR3 DNA: TGTGCCTGGACCGCGGGACAGGCGCGCACTGAAGCTTTCTTT

clone size: NA
D gene: TRBD1
J gene: TRBJ2-1
V gene: TRBV7-3
CDR3 protein: CASSSDRTMDEQFF
CDR3 DNA: TGTGCCAGCAGCTCGGACAGGACCATGGATGAGCAGTTCTTC

clone size: NA
D gene: NA
J gene: TRBJ1-2
V gene: TRBV5-1
CDR3 protein: CASSLWTAGGYGYTF
CDR3 DNA: TGCGCCAGCAGCTTGTGGACAGCGGGGGGGTATGGCTACACCTTC

clone size: NA
D gene: NA
J gene: TRBJ1-2
V gene: TRBV5-6
CDR3 protein: CASGAGAERTF
CDR3 DNA: TGTGCCAGCGGTGCAGGGGCGGAACGGACCTTC

clone size: NA
D gene: NA
J gene: TRBJ2-3
V gene: TRBV5-1
CDR3 protein: CASSLAIGGDTDTQYF
CDR3 DNA: TGCGCCAGCAGCTTGGCCATCGGCGGGGACACAGATACGCAGTATTTT

clone size: NA
D gene: NA
J gene: TRBJ1-6
V gene: TRBV30
CDR3 protein: CAWSGSNSPLHF
CDR3 DNA: TGTGCCTGGAGTGGGTCCAATTCACCCCTCCACTTT

clone size: once
D gene: TRBD1
J gene: TRBJ1-1
V gene: TRBV19
CDR3 protein: CASSMITSRGLSTEAFF
CDR3 DNA: TGTGCCAGTAGTATGATTACCAGCAGGGGGCTGAGCACTGAAGCTTTCTTT

clone size: NA
D gene: NA
J gene: TRBJ2-4
V gene: TRBV4-2
CDR3 protein: CASSQEGSGRGGENIQYF
CDR3 DNA: TGTGCCAGCAGCCAAGAGGGCTCTGGGAGGGGGGGCGAAAACATTCAGTACTTC

clone size: NA
D gene: NA
J gene: TRBJ1-6
V gene: TRBV3-1/TRBV3-2
CDR3 protein: CASSQDAGGAINSPLHF
CDR3 DNA: TGTGCCAGCAGCCAAGATGCGGGAGGGGCTATTAATTCACCCCTCCACTTT

clone size: NA
D gene: NA
J gene: TRBJ1-1
V gene: TRBV30
CDR3 protein: CAWSVTGGEAFF
CDR3 DNA: TGTGCCTGGAGTGTAACGGGCGGTGAAGCTTTCTTT

clone size: NA
D gene: NA
J gene: TRBJ1-6
V gene: TRBV9
CDR3 protein: CASTPGRSSYNSPLHF
CDR3 DNA: TGTGCCAGCACCCCAGGACGGAGCTCCTATAATTCACCCCTCCACTTT

clone size: NA
D gene: NA
J gene: TRBJ2-3
V gene: TRBV7-9
CDR3 protein: CASSLAVVVTDTQYF
CDR3 DNA: TGTGCCAGCAGCTTAGCGGTGGTGGTCACAGATACGCAGTATTTT

clone size: NA
D gene: NA
J gene: TRBJ2-1
V gene: TRBV19
CDR3 protein: CASSISLGGRSEQFF
CDR3 DNA: TGTGCCAGTAGTATTAGTCTCGGGGGGCGTAGTGAGCAGTTCTTC

clone size: once
D gene: TRBD1
J gene: TRBJ1-4
V gene: TRBV6-6
CDR3 protein: CASSEDRGLERKLFF
CDR3 DNA: TGTGCCAGCAGCGAAGACAGGGGGCTAGAACGAAAACTGTTTTTT

clone size: NA
D gene: NA
J gene: TRBJ1-4
V gene: TRBV7-9
CDR3 protein: CASSLPRIGQKREKLFF
CDR3 DNA: TGTGCCAGCAGCCTGCCACGGATCGGACAAAAACGAGAAAAACTGTTTTTT

clone size: NA
D gene: NA
J gene: TRBJ2-7
V gene: TRBV24-1
CDR3 protein: CATSAGQGYEQYF
CDR3 DNA: TGTGCCACCAGTGCCGGGCAGGGGTACGAGCAGTACTTC

clone size: once
D gene: TRBD1
J gene: TRBJ2-4
V gene: TRBV5-1
CDR3 protein: CASSEGARQFNIQYF
CDR3 DNA: TGCGCCAGCTCAGAGGGGGCTCGACAGTTTAACATTCAGTACTTC

clone size: NA
D gene: TRBD1
J gene: TRBJ1-2
V gene: TRBV19
CDR3 protein: CASSIEGGIGYTF
CDR3 DNA: TGTGCCAGTAGTATCGAAGGGGGCATTGGCTACACCTTC

clone size: NA
D gene: NA
J gene: TRBJ1-3
V gene: TRBV6-5
CDR3 protein: CASRLSSGNTIYF
CDR3 DNA: TGTGCCAGCAGACTGAGCTCTGGAAACACCATATATTTT

clone size: NA
D gene: NA
J gene: TRBJ2-7
V gene: TRBV2
CDR3 protein: CASVGGEQYF
CDR3 DNA: TGTGCCAGTGTGGGGGGCGAGCAGTACTTC

clone size: NA
D gene: NA
J gene: TRBJ2-1
V gene: TRBV10-3
CDR3 protein: CAISERDSYNEQFF
CDR3 DNA: TGTGCCATCAGTGAGCGGGACTCCTACAATGAGCAGTTCTTC

clone size: NA
D gene: NA
J gene: TRBJ1-1
V gene: TRBV7-9
CDR3 protein: CASSTNRDTEAFF
CDR3 DNA: TGTGCCAGCAGTACCAACAGGGACACTGAAGCTTTCTTT

clone size: NA
D gene: NA
J gene: TRBJ2-3
V gene: TRBV12-5
CDR3 protein: CASGLRGSDTQYF
CDR3 DNA: TGTGCTAGTGGTTTAAGGGGTTCAGATACGCAGTATTTT

clone size: once
D gene: TRBD1
J gene: TRBJ2-6
V gene: TRBV6-5
CDR3 protein: CASRPGGSGANVLTF
CDR3 DNA: TGTGCCAGCAGACCAGGGGGATCTGGGGCCAACGTCCTGACTTTC

clone size: NA
D gene: NA
J gene: TRBJ1-6
V gene: TRBV25-1
CDR3 protein: CASRGVYNSPLHF
CDR3 DNA: TGTGCCAGCAGGGGGGTTTATAATTCACCCCTCCACTTT

clone size: NA
D gene: TRBD1
J gene: TRBJ1-2
V gene: TRBV7-8
CDR3 protein: CASSLDSDRGYGYTF
CDR3 DNA: TGTGCCAGCAGCCTTGACTCAGACAGGGGCTATGGCTACACCTTC

clone size: NA
D gene: NA
J gene: TRBJ2-7
V gene: TRBV15
CDR3 protein: CATSRDVRGQGEQYF
CDR3 DNA: TGTGCCACCAGCAGAGATGTGAGGGGCCAAGGCGAGCAGTACTTC

clone size: NA
D gene: NA
J gene: TRBJ2-7
V gene: TRBV10-3
CDR3 protein: CAISDVESSYEQYF
CDR3 DNA: TGTGCCATCAGTGACGTCGAGAGCTCCTACGAGCAGTACTTC

clone size: NA
D gene: NA
J gene: TRBJ1-5
V gene: TRBV19
CDR3 protein: CASSILMGRQPQHF
CDR3 DNA: TGTGCCAGTAGTATATTGATGGGTCGTCAGCCCCAGCATTTT

clone size: NA
D gene: TRBD2
J gene: TRBJ2-5
V gene: TRBV24-1
CDR3 protein: CATSSTSGVETQYF
CDR3 DNA: TGTGCCACCTCTTCTACTAGCGGGGTAGAGACCCAGTACTTC

clone size: NA
D gene: NA
J gene: TRBJ1-2
V gene: TRBV6-1
CDR3 protein: CAGSELQGDYGYTF
CDR3 DNA: TGTGCCGGCAGTGAATTACAGGGCGACTATGGCTACACCTTC